These 15 T cell receptor beta chains were sequenced from one sample in a study of blood T cell repertoires in COVID-19. Libraries were prepared by immunoSEQ multiplex PCR; TCRdb keeps only in-frame clonotypes and omits some of them. The table includes 130,000 to 150,000 clones, around 85% detected once. The sequenced sample was PBMCs or T cells enriched from blood (not recorded which). Receptors were obtained from a man between 50 and 59 years old who had recovered from COVID-19.

The chain recombines TRBV6-5 with TRBJ1-2; 7 nucleotides match TRBD1. The CDR3 extends over 15 amino acids. The junction had 14 bases not matched to a gene; V was cut back by 5 bases and J by 8 bases. Germline loops: CDR1 MNHEY, CDR2 SVGAGI. The CDR3 coding sequence is TGTGCCAGCAGTAGTAGTCTGTTGACAGGGAGCGGCTACACCTTC. Residues: CASSSSLLTGSGYTF.

By share, this clone counts as medium-sized. V gene TRBV19 combines with J gene TRBJ1-4; D is possibly TRBD1 (5 bases). Trimming shortened V by 7 bases and J by 0 bases, and 15 bases separated the two germline ends. The CDR3 loop spans 16 amino acids. Per the germline V gene, CDR1 is LNHDA and CDR2 is SQIVND (reference sequence). Written as DNA, the CDR3 is TGTGCCAGTACCAAAGCCCAAGGGGCAACTAATGAAAAACTGTTTTTT. Translation: CASTKAQGATNEKLFF.

This clone occurred once. The gene calls are TRBV12-3 or TRBV12-4 and TRBJ2-5; 8 nucleotides align to TRBD1. CDR3 length: 13 amino acids. Trimming cost V 6 bases and J 3 bases; bases outside gene matches: 3. For the CDR3, the DNA is TGTGCCAGCAGCCCGGACAGGGAAGAGACCCAGTACTTC. Protein: CASSPDREETQYF.

The V gene is TRBV4-1, the J gene TRBJ1-1, with D perhaps TRBD1 (5 bases). Deletions cut 0 bases from V and 11 bases from J, with 22 bases between. Germline loops: CDR1 MGHRA, CDR2 YSYEKL. There are 16 residues in the CDR3. CDR3 loop: CASSQDSIAGKVSAFF. The CDR3 DNA sequence: TGCGCCAGCAGCCAAGATAGTATTGCAGGGAAGGTCTCGGCTTTCTTT.

J is TRBJ1-6 and V is TRBV7-2, with D perhaps matching TRBD1 (5 bases). The CDR3 has 15 amino acids. CDR1 is SGHTA and CDR2 is FQGNSA in the germline V gene. V dropped 1 base and J dropped 9 bases, with 13 bases sitting between them. In DNA, the CDR3 is TGTGCCAGCAGCTTAGTGGCCGGGGGAGGTTCACCCCTCCACTTT. It encodes CASSLVAGGGSPLHF.

The chain combines TRBV19 with TRBJ2-7, with 9 positions matching TRBD1. With 5 bases clipped from V and 5 bases from J, the junction kept 1 base outside the gene matches. This CDR3 comprises 12 residues. Per germline, CDR1 LNHDA and CDR2 SQIVND (reference sequence). CDR3 sequence: CASSYRGHEQYF. CDR3 DNA: TGTGCCAGTAGTTACAGGGGGCACGAGCAGTACTTC.

This clone has just one count. The chain carries TRBV28 and TRBJ2-7; 7 nucleotides match TRBD2. The CDR3 runs to 15 residues. Germline-derived CDR1 and CDR2 are MDHEN and SYDVKM. Trimming took 7 bases from V and 2 from J; bases not matched to a gene: 11. CDR3 loop: CASKLEGGKTYEQYF. The CDR3 DNA reads as TGTGCCAGCAAGTTGGAGGGAGGGAAGACCTACGAGCAGTACTTC.

This clone has a single count. The chain is built from TRBV9 and TRBJ1-3; 8 nucleotides align to TRBD1. Germline V gene lookup returns CDR1 SGDLS and CDR2 YYNGEE. V shed 0 bases, J shed 0 bases, and the junction held 8 bases outside the gene matches. This CDR3 spans 18 amino acids. The CDR3 bases are TGTGCCAGCAGCGTAGATCAGGGGGCGATTAGCTCTGGAAACACCATATATTTT. This encodes CASSVDQGAISSGNTIYF.

V is TRBV5-6 and J is TRBJ2-5; D gene uncertain. CDR1 and CDR2 from the germline V gene are SGHDT and YYEEEE. V was cut by 0 bases and J by 7 bases, with 10 bases left in between. This CDR3 comprises 13 residues. The CDR3 spells CASSLGLPPTQYF. Written as DNA, the CDR3 is TGTGCCAGCAGCTTGGGGCTCCCGCCGACCCAGTACTTC.

The chain joins TRBV9 to TRBJ2-1, with 16 bases matching TRBD2. After removal of 2 bases from V and 8 bases from J, the junction contained 7 bases not matched to a gene. In germline, CDR1 is SGDLS, CDR2 YYNGEE. The CDR3 loop spans 17 amino acids. The CDR3 region has the DNA TGTGCCAGCAGCGTTGGGACTAGCGGGGGGGCAATTCATGAGCAGTTCTTC. It is translated as CASSVGTSGGAIHEQFF.

This clone has only one observation. The rearrangement uses TRBV5-4 and TRBJ1-5; D gene unclear. The V end lost 0 bases, the J end lost 7 bases, and 8 bases lay between the germline ends. Germline-derived CDR1 and CDR2 are SGHNT and YYREEE (reference sequence). CDR3 size: 13 residues. This CDR3 reads CASSLDPGQPQHF. DNA for the CDR3: TGTGCCAGCAGCTTGGACCCGGGGCAGCCCCAGCATTTT. The variable domain in full, with the rest retrieved from reference TRBV5-4 and TRBJ1-5, is ETGVTQSPTHLIKTRGQQVTLRCSSQSGHNTVSWYQQALGQGPQFIFQYYREEENGRGNFPPRFSGLQFPNYSSELNVNALELDDSALYLCASSLDPGQPQHFGDGTRLSIL.

The chain combines TRBV28 with TRBJ1-4; D is perhaps TRBD1 (5 bases). Deletions cut 0 bases from V and 7 bases from J, with 12 bases between. The CDR3 spans 15 residues. Germline assignment: CDR1 MDHEN and CDR2 SYDVKM. The CDR3: CASSLWGGEREKLFF. CDR3 coding DNA: TGTGCCAGCAGTTTATGGGGAGGGGAACGTGAAAAACTGTTTTTT. The whole variable domain, filled in from reference TRBV28 and TRBJ1-4, reads DVKVTQSSRYLVKRTGEKVFLECVQDMDHENMFWYRQDPGLGLRLIYFSYDVKMKEKGDIPEGYSVSREKKERFSLILESASTNQTSMYLCASSLWGGEREKLFFGSGTQLSVL.

The count of this clone is one. The chain has TRBV6-2 or TRBV6-3 and TRBJ1-1; D is undetermined. This CDR3 region has 14 residues. V was trimmed by 0 bases and J by 1 base, leaving 6 bases between them. The V gene's germline CDR1 is MNHEY and CDR2 SVGEGT. The CDR3 DNA reads TGTGCCAGCAGTTACTCGCCGGGGAACACTGAAGCTTTCTTT. This translates into CASSYSPGNTEAFF.

This chain joins TRBV11-2 and TRBJ1-4; a weak D match, TRBD1 (5 bases). Germline V gives CDR1 SGHAT, CDR2 FQNNGV. With 3 bases removed from V and 6 bases from J, the gap between germline ends came to 14 bases. The CDR3 sequence is 15 residues long. The CDR3 nucleotides read TGTGCCAGCAGCTTTCGGGGGGGACGTGATGAAAAACTGTTTTTT. Translated: CASSFRGGRDEKLFF.

This rearrangement joins TRBV9 to TRBJ1-2; a possible D gene is TRBD1 (6 bases). Per the germline V gene, CDR1 is SGDLS and CDR2 is YYNGEE. The CDR3 consists of 14 residues. Trimming pared 0 bases from V and 8 bases from J, leaving 14 bases between. CDR3 residues: CASSVVGNRDGYTF. The CDR3 coding sequence is TGTGCCAGCAGCGTAGTCGGTAACAGGGACGGCTACACCTTC.